This T cell receptor (beta chain) was observed in a study of beta chain features in type 1 diabetes (dated by TCRdb to the late 2010s). For the study in its entirety: Mean age, gender distribution, total cell number and subset yield did not differ between patients and healthy donors. In the study, recently diagnosed type 1 diabetes patients and matched healthy donors were compared on the TCRB repertoires of their sorted circulating CD4+ T cell subsets. Whereas all 30 or so donors provided naive and central memory subsets, regulatory and stem cell-like memory subsets were isolated from just 8 patients and about 8 healthy donors. A total of 100 million to 140 million sorted cells were examined across all samples, and the number of cells per subset was strongly correlated with RNA yield.

The entire isolated RNA was reverse transcribed using the High Capacity cDNA Reverse Transcription Kit, and thus expressed TCRB transcripts were sequenced. Naive, central memory and regulatory T cell samples underwent deep immunoSEQ sequencing, averaging approximately 3.3 million total reads per sample. Sorted cells were lysed in RLT buffer and RNA was extracted with DNase-treated RNeasy Micro or Mini kits, depending on cell number. To prevent cross-contamination, each cell subset was processed individually, whereas patient and healthy donor samples were processed jointly. The immunoSEQ multiplex PCR was used to amplify TCRB sequences from cDNA, generating 87-bp fragments that spanned the CDR3 region. The amplicons were sequenced using the Illumina HiSeq platform. The authors' analysis ran thus. PCR bias was corrected computationally using synthetic template baselines, and reads within Hamming distance 2 were collapsed, with unmergeable singletons discarded. Reads were aligned against IMGT to assign V, D and J genes, CDR3 length and insertions or deletions at six rearrangement sites. Within each subset, clonotype counts were normalized to sorted cell number, and only after that were true diversity and Gini coefficients computed with the tcR R package. Repertoire sharing was quantified using the overlap coefficient calculated on TCRB nucleotide sequences. TCRdb carries this immuneACCESS record with in-frame sequences only. Its versions omit some clonotypes, under half of them owing to an unresolved V gene in the studies checked, with the rest unexplained. V and J calls and clone size are given by that table; D and trimming were obtained from the DNA. In this sample the table shows about 300,000 clones, roughly 8% of which occur a single time. Clones ranked in the top ten supply more than 0.9% of the sample.

The paper's findings and limits, for the study overall: Because cDNA was sequenced instead of genomic DNA, activated cells with high expression could be over-represented, although the groups did not differ in activation or CD3 levels. Type 1 diabetes patients showed a moderate but significant shortening of TCRB CDR3 length in all four CD4+ subsets. Naive, central memory and regulatory TCRB repertoires appeared more similar among patients than among healthy donors. Patients with type 1 diabetes made fewer insertions and deleted more nucleotides at VDJ recombination sites, implying thymic rearrangement abnormalities. PCR may preferentially amplify shorter templates, but because patient and control samples were amplified and corrected together, any resulting skew would affect both groups equally. Because small numbers of individuals were included in the HLA sub-analyses, any influence of HLA type on TCRB rearrangement was left unresolved.

To note about this clone: The antigen this receptor binds is unknown. No base-level quality is on record; no much larger clone is a single base apart.

From each donor, a single peripheral blood sample of 100 to 150 mL on average was drawn into heparinised tubes. Using a panel that included CD45RO, CCR7, CD25, CD127, CD95 and CD27, naive, central memory, regulatory and stem cell-like memory CD4+ T cells were sorted on a BD FACSAria II. Every sorted population had a purity above 98%. PBMCs were isolated right away by Lymphoprep density gradient centrifugation and were stained directly, without culture. So that batch effects would be minimized, each experiment stained and sorted samples in pairs, pairing one healthy donor with one patient. V is trimmed back by 6 bases and J by 2 bases, and the junction contains 6 bases that no gene match accounts for. CDR1 and CDR2 are read off the germline V gene as MNHEY and SVGAGI. Its CDR3 holds 15 amino acids, cysteine through phenylalanine. Just the 45-base CDR3 DNA is kept, in frame starting at base 1.

The origin of this receptor is a woman younger than 30 in good health. The rearranged segments are TRBV6-5 and TRBJ2-7; TRBD2 lines up with 11 middle nucleotides. The sequenced sample consisted of central memory CD4+ T cells from blood. The encoded CDR3 is CASRPGTSGTYEQYF. The nucleotide sequence reads as follows: TGTGCCAGCAGGCCCGGGACTAGCGGTACCTACGAGCAGTACTTC.